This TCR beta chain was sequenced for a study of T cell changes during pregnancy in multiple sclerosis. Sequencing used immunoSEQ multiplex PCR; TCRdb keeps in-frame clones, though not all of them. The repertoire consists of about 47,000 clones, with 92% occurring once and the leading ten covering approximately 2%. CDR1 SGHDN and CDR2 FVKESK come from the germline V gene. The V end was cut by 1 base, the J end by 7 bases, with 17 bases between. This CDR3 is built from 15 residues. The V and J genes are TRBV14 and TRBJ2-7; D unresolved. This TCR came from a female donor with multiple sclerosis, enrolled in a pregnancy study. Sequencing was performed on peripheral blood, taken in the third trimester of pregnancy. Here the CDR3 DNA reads TGTGCCAGCAGCCAAGCCGGGTCCTCAATCCTTGAGCAGTACTTC. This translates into CASSQAGSSILEQYF. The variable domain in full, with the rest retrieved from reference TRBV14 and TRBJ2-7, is EAGVTQFPSHSVIEKGQTVTLRCDPISGHDNLYWYRRVMGKEIKFLLHFVKESKQDESGMPNNRFLAERTGGTYSTLKVQPAELEDSGVYFCASSQAGSSILEQYFGPGTRLTVT.